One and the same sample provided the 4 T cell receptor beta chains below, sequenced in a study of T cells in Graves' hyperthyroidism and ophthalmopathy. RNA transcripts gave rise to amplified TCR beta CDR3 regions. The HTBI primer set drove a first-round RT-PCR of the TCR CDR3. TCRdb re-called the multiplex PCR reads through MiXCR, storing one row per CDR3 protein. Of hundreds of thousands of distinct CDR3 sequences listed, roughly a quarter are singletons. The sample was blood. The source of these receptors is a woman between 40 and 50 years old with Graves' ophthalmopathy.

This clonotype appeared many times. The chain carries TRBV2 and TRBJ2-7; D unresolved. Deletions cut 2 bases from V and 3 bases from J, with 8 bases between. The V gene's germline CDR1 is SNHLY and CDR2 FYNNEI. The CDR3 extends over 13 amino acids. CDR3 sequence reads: CASSERQNYEQYF. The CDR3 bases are TGTGCCAGCAGTGAACGGCAGAACTACGAGCAGTACTTC.

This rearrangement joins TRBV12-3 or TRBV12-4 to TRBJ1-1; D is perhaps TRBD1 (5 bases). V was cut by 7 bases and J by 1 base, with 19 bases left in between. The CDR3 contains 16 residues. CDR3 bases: TGTGCCAGCACTTCCCTGGGAGGGGAACGGAACACTGAAGCTTTCTTT. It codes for CASTSLGGERNTEAFF.

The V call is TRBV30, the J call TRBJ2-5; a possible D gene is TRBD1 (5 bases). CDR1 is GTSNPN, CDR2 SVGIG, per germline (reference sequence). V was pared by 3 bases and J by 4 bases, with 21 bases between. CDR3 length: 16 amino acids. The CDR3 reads CAWSSWGGSLGETQYF. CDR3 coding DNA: TGTGCCTGGAGCTCGTGGGGCGGCTCGCTTGGAGAGACCCAGTACTTC.

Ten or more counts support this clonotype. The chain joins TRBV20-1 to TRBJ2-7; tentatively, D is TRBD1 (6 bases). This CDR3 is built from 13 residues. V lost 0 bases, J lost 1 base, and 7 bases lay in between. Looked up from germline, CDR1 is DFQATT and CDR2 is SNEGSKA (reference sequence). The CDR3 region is CSARETGSYEQYF. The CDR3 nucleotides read TGCAGTGCTAGAGAAACAGGGTCCTACGAGCAGTACTTC.